This T cell receptor beta chain originates from a study of vaccination and CD4 T cells after COVID-19. The overall study: PCR on nasal swabs identified SARS-CoV-2 in convalescent patients, of whom fewer than ten were mild and one severe. Researchers took samples from a few convalescent patients on day 14 and on days 161 to 241 after vaccination. Stimulation of the cells used overlapping spike peptide pools from SARS-CoV-2 and from the common cold coronaviruses HCoV-NL63, HCoV-OC43 and HCoV-229E. Study conclusions and caveats: The great majority, 304 of 307 vaccine-specific clones, proved spike mono-reactive in convalescent patients.

Germline loops: CDR1 SGHTA, CDR2 FQGNSA. The CDR3 runs 14 residues. V shed 3 bases and J shed 6 bases, with 15 bases lying between them. Time point given: late sampling 161 to 241 days after vaccination in three convalescent patients. Treatment here: approximately nine-day PBMC culture with coronavirus spike peptide pools or control peptides (ViraFEST assay). Cultured CD4+ T-cell DNA underwent Oncomine TCR Beta short-read sequencing. TCRdb re-called the PCR reads through MiXCR, storing one row per CDR3 protein. This repertoire shows about 23,000 distinct CDR3 sequences, 43% found once; its top ten account for around 5.2%. The sample holds a few counts of this clonotype. The antigen remains unidentified.

This sequence joins TRBV7-2 and TRBJ2-7; no firm D call. The material was CD4+ T cells from blood, cultured in vitro, obtained about 7 months after SARS-CoV-2 vaccination. The source is a human donor who had recovered from COVID-19. This CDR3 reads CASSFFPQWGEQYF. The CDR3 DNA reads as TGTGCCAGCAGCTTTTTCCCCCAGTGGGGCGAGCAGTACTTC.